The 10 T cell receptor beta chains reported below all come from one sample, sequenced in a study of response to subunit inactivated influenza vaccine. TCRdb independently ran MiXCR on the RT-PCR reads; one entry per CDR3 protein. The top ten hold around 9.9% of the sample, which has roughly 180,000 distinct CDR3 sequences, 7.5% to 10% seen once. This specimen consisted of non-naive T cells sorted from PBMCs, obtained on the day of vaccination. These receptors originate from a man aged 45-65 years who received an inactivated influenza vaccine.

At least ten counts were recorded for this clonotype. The chain couples TRBV12-3 or TRBV12-4 to TRBJ2-7, with a tentative D call TRBD1 (6 bases). The CDR3 extends over 13 amino acids. V lost 5 bases and J 3 bases, leaving 11 bases between the germline ends. The CDR3 coding sequence is TGTGCCAGCAGTGCAGGGGCGGTCTACGAGCAGTACTTC. This gives the protein CASSAGAVYEQYF.

V usage is TRBV12-3 or TRBV12-4 and J usage is TRBJ2-2; D gene uncertain. The V end lost 5 bases, the J end lost 6 bases, and 7 bases lay between the germline ends. The CDR3 has 12 residues. The CDR3 nucleotides are TGTGCCAGCAGTGGGCCTGCCGGGGAGCTGTTTTTT. Translation gives CASSGPAGELFF.

V and J are TRBV6-1 and TRBJ2-3, with D unclear. The length of the CDR3 is 14 residues. Trimming pared 6 bases from V and 3 bases from J, leaving 13 bases between. Germline values: CDR1 MNHNS, CDR2 SASEGT. The CDR3 DNA follows: TGTGCCAGCAGCTCCGGCGGAGAGACAGATACGCAGTATTTT. This gives the protein CASSSGGETDTQYF.

Comment on this clonotype: This may be a read error: a much more frequent sequence differs by one nucleotide. The gene calls are TRBV6-1 and TRBJ1-1; D is undetermined. V dropped 9 bases and J dropped 3 bases, with 5 bases sitting between them. Germline V lookup: CDR1 MNHNS, CDR2 SASEGT. The length of the CDR3 is 10 residues. The CDR3 sequence: CARRYTEAFF. The DNA of the CDR3 is TGTGCCAGAAGGTACACTGAAGCTTTCTTT.

The V call is TRBV20-1, the J call TRBJ2-3; 9 bases fit TRBD2. The CDR3 sequence is 15 residues long. Germline-derived CDR1 and CDR2 are DFQATT and SNEGSKA (reference sequence). The V segment lost 5 bases and the J segment 2 bases; nucleotides outside the gene matches: 8. CDR3 sequence reads: CSAEGLALITDTQYF. In DNA, the CDR3 is TGCAGTGCTGAAGGACTAGCGCTCATCACAGATACGCAGTATTTT.

V and J are TRBV29-1 and TRBJ1-1; D perhaps matches TRBD1 (5 bases). Per germline, CDR1 SQVTM and CDR2 ANQGSEA. There are 14 residues in the CDR3. V lost 3 bases to trimming and J lost 5 bases, with 16 bases between them. CDR3 region: CSVDRDGFGTEAFF. CDR3 DNA sequence: TGCAGCGTTGACAGGGACGGTTTTGGGACTGAAGCTTTCTTT.

In its sample, this clonotype was seen a few times. The chain couples TRBV18 to TRBJ2-2; D unresolved. The CDR3 consists of 14 residues. In germline, CDR1 is KGHSH, CDR2 LQKENI. V was trimmed by 2 bases and J by 4 bases, leaving 8 bases between them. CDR3 DNA: TGTGCCAGCTCACCAAGGCAGGCCACCGGGGAGCTGTTTTTT. Translated: CASSPRQATGELFF.

This clonotype was observed a few times. The chain combines TRBV7-9 with TRBJ1-2; no clear D gene. Trimming pared 5 bases from V and 2 bases from J, leaving 12 bases between. Germline assignment: CDR1 SEHNR and CDR2 FQNEAQ (reference sequence). The CDR3 has 14 amino acids. The chain's CDR3 is CASSPTADNYGYTF. For the CDR3, the DNA is TGTGCCAGCAGCCCTACGGCCGACAACTATGGCTACACCTTC.

This sequence joins TRBV28 and TRBJ1-5; TRBD1 agrees at 8 bases. V trimming: 8 bases; J trimming: 7 bases; junction bases outside the gene matches: 10. The germline CDR1 and CDR2 sequences are MDHEN and SYDVKM. The CDR3 is made up of 14 amino acids. The DNA of the CDR3 is TGTGCCAGCCGCCAGGGGGCGCGAGTACAGCCCCAGCATTTT. Residues: CASRQGARVQPQHF.

In its sample, this clonotype was seen a few times. The J gene is TRBJ1-2, the V gene TRBV20-1; no definite D call. This CDR3 has 12 residues. Germline loops: CDR1 DFQATT, CDR2 SNEGSKA (reference sequence). Between the trimmed V and J ends, which lost 8 bases and 2 bases, there was a span of 12 bases. This CDR3 is CSRRGRNYGYTF. The CDR3 region has the DNA TGCAGTCGCCGCGGCCGAAACTATGGCTACACCTTC.